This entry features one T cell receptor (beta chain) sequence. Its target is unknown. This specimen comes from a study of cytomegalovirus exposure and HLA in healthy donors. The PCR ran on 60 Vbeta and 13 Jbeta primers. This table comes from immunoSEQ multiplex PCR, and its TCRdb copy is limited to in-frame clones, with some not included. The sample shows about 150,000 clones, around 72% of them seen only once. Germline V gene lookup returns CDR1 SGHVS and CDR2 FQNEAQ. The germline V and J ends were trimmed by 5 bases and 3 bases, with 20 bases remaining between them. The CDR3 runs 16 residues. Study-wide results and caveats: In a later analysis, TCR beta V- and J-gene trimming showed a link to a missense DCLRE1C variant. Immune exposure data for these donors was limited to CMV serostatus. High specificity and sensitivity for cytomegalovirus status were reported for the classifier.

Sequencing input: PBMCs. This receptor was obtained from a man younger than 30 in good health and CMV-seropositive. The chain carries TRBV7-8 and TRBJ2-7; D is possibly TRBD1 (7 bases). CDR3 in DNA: TGTGCCAGCAGCGACCGGGGGACAGTCTTGGGCTACGAGCAGTACTTC. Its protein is CASSDRGTVLGYEQYF.